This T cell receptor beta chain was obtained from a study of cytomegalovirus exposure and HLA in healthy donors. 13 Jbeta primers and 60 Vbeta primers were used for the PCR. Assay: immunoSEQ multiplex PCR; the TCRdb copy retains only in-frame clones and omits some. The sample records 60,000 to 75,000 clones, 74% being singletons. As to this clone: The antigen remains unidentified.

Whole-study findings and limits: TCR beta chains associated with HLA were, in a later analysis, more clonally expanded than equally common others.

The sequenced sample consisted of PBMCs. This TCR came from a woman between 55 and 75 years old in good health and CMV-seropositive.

The CDR3 spells CASSLTQTLSGNTIYF. The DNA of the CDR3 is TGTGCCAGCAGTTTAACCCAGACACTCTCTGGAAACACCATATATTTT. V gene TRBV28 combines with J gene TRBJ1-3, with no clear D. This CDR3 contains 16 residues. Germline V gene data show CDR1 as MDHEN and CDR2 as SYDVKM. Trimming stripped 2 bases from V and 0 bases from J, with 11 bases between.